This T cell receptor (beta chain) was identified in a study of Graves' ophthalmopathy and Graves' hyperthyroidism. The study's findings and limits: Most expanded clonotypes from thyroid (those above 0.001 frequency) were also found in blood. Sensitivity reached around 88% and specificity 75% to 82% for a 13-signature model separating ophthalmopathy from stable hyperthyroidism.

RNA transcripts were the template, and TCR beta CDR3 regions were amplified from them. RT-PCR was first run with HTBI primers, then multiplex PCR in a second round. TCRdb reanalysed the multiplex PCR reads using MiXCR and keeps one entry per CDR3 protein. This sample has about 740,000 distinct CDR3 sequences; roughly 41% occur once, and the top ten carry around 40%. Other autoimmune disease, uncontrolled infection, pregnancy and lactation led to exclusion. Fresh peripheral blood (more than 9 ml) yielded the PBMCs. CDR3 length: 16 residues. Germline V gene sequence: CDR1 SGHTA, CDR2 FQGNSA. The V and J ends lost 5 bases and 5 bases, in that order; junction bases with no gene match: 8. This clonotype appeared many times. The antigen is unknown.

The V and J genes are TRBV7-2 and TRBJ2-5, with 13 bases matching TRBD2. The sample taken for sequencing was peripheral blood. This TCR was sampled from an adult man with Graves' ophthalmopathy. CDR3 sequence (DNA): TGTGCCAGCAGCACACCGGGACTAGCGGGAAGGGAGACCCAGTACTTC. Encoded protein: CASSTPGLAGRETQYF.